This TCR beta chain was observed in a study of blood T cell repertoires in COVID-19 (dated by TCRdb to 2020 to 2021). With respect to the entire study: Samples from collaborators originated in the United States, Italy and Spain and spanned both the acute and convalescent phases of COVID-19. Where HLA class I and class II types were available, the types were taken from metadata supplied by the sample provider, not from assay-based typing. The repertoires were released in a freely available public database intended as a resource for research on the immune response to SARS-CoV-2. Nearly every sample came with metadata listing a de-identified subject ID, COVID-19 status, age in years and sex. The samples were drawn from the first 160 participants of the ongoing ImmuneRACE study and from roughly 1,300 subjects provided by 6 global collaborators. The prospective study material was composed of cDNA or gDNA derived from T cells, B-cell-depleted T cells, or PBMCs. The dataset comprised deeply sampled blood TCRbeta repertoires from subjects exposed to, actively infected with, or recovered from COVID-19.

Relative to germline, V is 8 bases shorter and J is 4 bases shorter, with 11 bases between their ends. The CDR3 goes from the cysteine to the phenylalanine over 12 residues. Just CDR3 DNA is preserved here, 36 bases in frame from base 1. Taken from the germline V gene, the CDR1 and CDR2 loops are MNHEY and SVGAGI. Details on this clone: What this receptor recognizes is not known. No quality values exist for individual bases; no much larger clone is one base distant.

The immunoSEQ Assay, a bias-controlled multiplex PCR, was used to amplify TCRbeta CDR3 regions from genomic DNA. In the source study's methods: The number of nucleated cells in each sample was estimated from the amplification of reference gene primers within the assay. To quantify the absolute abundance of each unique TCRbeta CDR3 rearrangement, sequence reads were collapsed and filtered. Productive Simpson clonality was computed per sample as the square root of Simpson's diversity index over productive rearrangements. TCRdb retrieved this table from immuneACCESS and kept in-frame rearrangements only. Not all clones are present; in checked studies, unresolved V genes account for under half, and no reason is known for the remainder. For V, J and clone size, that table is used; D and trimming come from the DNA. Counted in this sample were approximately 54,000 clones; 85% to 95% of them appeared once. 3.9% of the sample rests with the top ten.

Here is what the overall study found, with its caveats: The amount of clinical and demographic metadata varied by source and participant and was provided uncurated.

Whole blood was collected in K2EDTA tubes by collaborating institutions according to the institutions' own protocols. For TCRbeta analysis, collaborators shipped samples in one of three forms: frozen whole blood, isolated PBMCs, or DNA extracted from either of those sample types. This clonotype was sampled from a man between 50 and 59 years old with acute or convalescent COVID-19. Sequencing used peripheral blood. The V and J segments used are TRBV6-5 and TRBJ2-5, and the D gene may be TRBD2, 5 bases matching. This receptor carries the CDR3 CASAGNRETQYF. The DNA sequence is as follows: TGTGCCAGCGCCGGGAATAGAGAGACCCAGTACTTC.